One T cell receptor (beta chain) is described in this entry. Its antigen is unidentified. This sample was included in a study of T cell repertoires in cytomegalovirus infection. About the research overall: Epitope selection comprised recently identified HLA-C-restricted CMV epitopes and well-studied HLA-B-restricted CMV epitopes. Public TCR beta signature analysis indicated the presence of both CMV infection and matching HLA type. Study-wide findings and caveats: Carriage of CMV together with the relevant HLA was identifiable through cumulative public TCR beta family frequency. Dominating the ex vivo response were HLA-C-restricted CMV-specific TCR beta clonotypes.

MiXCR, run by TCRdb on the reads, gives a single entry per CDR3 protein. The sample contains approximately 120,000 distinct CDR3 sequences, under 30% of which appear only once. V lost 3 bases and J lost 0, with 12 bases in between. The CDR3 covers 15 residues. Germline CDR1 and CDR2: SGHVS and FNYEAQ. The sequenced sample was CD8+ T cells from cultured PBMCs, obtained from culture after CMV antigen stimulation. This clonotype originated in a human donor in good health (CMV status not recorded). Some clones in this sample may be carry-over from other donors' samples. This chain connects TRBV7-6 to TRBJ2-7; D is unclear. DNA for the CDR3: TGTGCCAGCAGCTTTTTGGGATCAAGCTCCTACGAGCAGTACTTC. This translates into CASSFLGSSSYEQYF.